Described below is a single TCR beta chain sequence and its context. This clone came up a few times. Its antigen remains undetermined. No qualities accompany the bases; no much larger clone lies one base away. The data belong to a study of beta chain features in type 1 diabetes (dated by TCRdb to the late 2010s). Notes on the research overall: No differences in mean age, gender distribution, total cell number or subset yield were found between patients and healthy donors. Across all samples, around 99 million sorted cells were examined, and cell number per subset correlated strongly with RNA yield. In the study, TCRB repertoires of sorted circulating CD4+ T cell subsets from recently diagnosed type 1 diabetes patients were compared with those of matched healthy donors. Whereas all 30 or so donors provided naive and central memory subsets, regulatory and stem cell-like memory subsets were isolated from just 8 patients and roughly eight healthy donors. General findings and caveats noted by the study authors: Sequencing cDNA rather than genomic DNA could over-represent highly expressing activated cells, although activation and CD3 levels did not differ between groups. Naive, central memory and regulatory TCRB repertoires appeared to be more similar among patients than among healthy donors. PCR might favor shorter templates, but patient and control samples were amplified and corrected together, so any skew would affect both groups equally. At VDJ recombination sites, patients with type 1 diabetes made fewer insertions and deleted more nucleotides, a pattern implying thymic rearrangement abnormalities. Because small numbers of individuals were included in the HLA sub-analyses, any influence of HLA type on TCRB rearrangement was left unresolved. Type 1 diabetes patients showed a moderate but significant shortening of TCRB CDR3 length in all four CD4+ subsets.

A single peripheral blood draw of around 0.11 L on average was collected from each donor into heparinised tubes. Naive, central memory, regulatory and stem cell-like memory CD4+ T cells were sorted on a BD FACSAria II using a panel including CD45RO, CCR7, CD25, CD127, CD95 and CD27. Purity was above 95% for every sorted population. PBMCs were isolated immediately by Lymphoprep density gradient centrifugation and stained directly without culture. To minimize batch effects, samples were stained and sorted in pairs, one healthy donor with one patient per experiment. The entire isolated RNA was reverse transcribed using the High Capacity cDNA Reverse Transcription Kit, and thus expressed TCRB transcripts were sequenced. Naive, central memory and regulatory T cell samples underwent deep immunoSEQ sequencing, averaging roughly 3.4 million total reads per sample. Sorted cells were lysed in RLT buffer, and RNA was extracted using DNase-treated RNeasy Micro or Mini kits according to cell number. To prevent cross-contamination, each cell subset was processed individually, whereas patient and healthy donor samples were processed jointly. TCRB sequences were amplified from cDNA with the immunoSEQ multiplex PCR, producing 87-bp fragments spanning the CDR3 region. Sequencing of the amplicons was performed on the Illumina HiSeq platform. For the original study's pipeline: Synthetic template baselines were used to correct PCR bias computationally, reads within Hamming distance 2 were collapsed together, and singletons that could not be merged were discarded. Reads were aligned against IMGT to assign V, D and J genes, CDR3 length and insertions or deletions at six rearrangement sites. Clonotype counts were normalized to sorted cell number within each subset before computing true diversity and Gini coefficients with the tcR R package. Repertoire sharing was quantified using the overlap coefficient calculated on TCRB nucleotide sequences. As a proxy for the pre-selection repertoire, out-of-frame TCRB sequences from naive cells were analyzed. TCRdb limited this immuneACCESS table to in-frame rearrangements with V and J called. A share of clones is missing; checked studies link under half to unresolved V genes, and the rest is unexplained. V, J and clone size are taken as reported in that table, and D and trimming were inferred from the DNA itself. Across this sample there are around 350,000 clones, with over 9.5% seen only once. Approximately 0.015% of the sample is in the top ten clones.

Sequencing was performed on naive CD4+ T cells from blood. This specimen's cell subset or site label, interpreted: true naive CD4+ T cells. This sequence was found in a man younger than 30 in good health.

Here the CDR3 is given as CASSFYGNTEAFF. The DNA sequence is as follows: TGTGCCAGCAGCTTTTACGGGAACACTGAAGCTTTCTTT. The receptor chain draws on TRBV7-6 and TRBJ1-1, with an unclear D gene assignment. The CDR3 runs 13 residues from the cysteine to the phenylalanine. Only CDR3 DNA remains: 39 bases, in frame from the first base. V is cut by 3 bases and J by 1 base, and the space between the germline ends is 6 bases. The germline V gene sets CDR1 to SGHVS and CDR2 to FNYEAQ.